This TCR beta chain was documented in a study of T cell responses to AZD1222 COVID-19 vaccine. Sequencing was performed with immunoSEQ multiplex PCR; in TCRdb, only in-frame clones are kept and a portion is missing. The sample has 150,000 or so clones; approximately 93% are singletons. Study-wide points: Seropositive status at baseline applied to only 6 or 7 AZD1222 recipients. Two doses of AZD1222 preceded a rise in Spike-specific TCR breadth and depth.

Trimming at V came to 6 bases and at J to 7 bases, leaving 14 bases not matched to a gene. Per germline, CDR1 SEHNR and CDR2 FQNEAQ (reference sequence). CDR3 length: 16 amino acids. Second-dose timings of about 4 or about 12 weeks were pooled. On this clone: Its antigen is not identified.

The source is an adult who received the AZD1222 COVID-19 vaccine. Sequencing was performed on peripheral blood, taken 28 days after the second AZD1222 dose. V usage is TRBV7-9 and J usage is TRBJ2-2; 7 bases agree with TRBD1. Written as DNA, the CDR3 is TGTGCCAGCAGTCCCCGACCGGGACAGACAGGCGGGGAGCTGTTTTTT. Protein sequence: CASSPRPGQTGGELFF.